The table lists the clone carrying this TCR beta chain with many counts. This CDR3 contains 14 residues. Germline V CDR1 and CDR2: MNHEY, SVGAGI. The ends were cut back, 0 bases at V and 4 bases at J, with 9 bases in the middle. Genomic DNA, serving as template, underwent TCR beta VDJ and CDR3 profiling. TCRdb processed the reads anew with MiXCR; each CDR3 protein has one entry. This table holds 300,000 or so distinct CDR3 sequences, around three fifths found once. The data belong to a study of CD8+CD57+ T cells in acquired aplastic anemia. The sample consisted of sorted CD4+, CD8+, or CD8+CD57+ T cells (not recorded which) from PBMCs. This receptor was obtained from a human donor with severe aplastic anemia or a healthy control (not recorded which). The V and J genes are TRBV6-5 and TRBJ1-2; unclear D gene. DNA of the CDR3: TGTGCCAGCAGTTACTCCCCAGAGGTCTATGGCTACACCTTC. It translates to CASSYSPEVYGYTF.